Following are 21 T cell receptor beta chains from one sample sequenced in a study of blood T cell repertoires in COVID-19. Profiled with immunoSEQ multiplex PCR; TCRdb holds only in-frame clones, not every one. The data contain about 220,000 clones, approximately 77% of them singletons. Sequenced: peripheral blood. The receptors were sampled from a woman aged 80 or older with acute or convalescent COVID-19.

V is TRBV6-1 and J is TRBJ2-7, with TRBD1 matching 9 bases. J was trimmed by 3 bases and V by 2 bases; bases with no gene match: 5. The CDR3 is 15 residues long. Germline CDR1 is MNHNS and CDR2 is SASEGT. The CDR3 coding sequence is TGTGCCAGCAGTGAATGGGGGACAGGGAGCTACGAGCAGTACTTC. This translates into CASSEWGTGSYEQYF.

V gene TRBV18 combines with J gene TRBJ2-7; 8 bases match TRBD1. V trimming: 4 bases; J trimming: 0 bases; junction bases outside the gene matches: 5. The CDR3 covers 15 residues. The germline CDR1 and CDR2 sequences are KGHSH and LQKENI. The CDR3 DNA follows: TGTGCCAGCTCACACCGGGACAGGCGCTCCTACGAGCAGTACTTC. Protein sequence: CASSHRDRRSYEQYF.

This clone was recorded once. The chain joins TRBV9 to TRBJ1-2; 8 bases line up with TRBD1. Germline CDR1 is SGDLS and CDR2 is YYNGEE. This CDR3 region has 14 residues. Trimming cost V 0 bases and J 5 bases; bases outside gene matches: 3. CDR3 DNA: TGTGCCAGCAGCGTAGTCGACAGGGGTTATGGCTACACCTTC. Encoded protein: CASSVVDRGYGYTF.

The V and J genes are TRBV10-3 and TRBJ1-2; TRBD1 matches at 7 bases. The CDR3 length is 13 residues. The V segment lost 3 bases and the J segment 3 bases; nucleotides outside the gene matches: 1. Looked up from germline, CDR1 is ENHRY and CDR2 is SYGVKD. The CDR3 protein is CAISDDRDYGYTF. The CDR3 nucleotides read TGTGCCATCAGTGATGACAGGGACTATGGCTACACCTTC.

This chain connects TRBV7-2 to TRBJ2-5, with a weak D call TRBD2 (6 bases). The CDR3 is made up of 15 amino acids. Germline V lookup: CDR1 SGHTA, CDR2 FQGNSA. Trimming left V 5 bases short and J 4 bases short, with 17 bases between. DNA for the CDR3: TGTGCCAGCAGCCCCCCGAGGAGGGTAGGAGAGACCCAGTACTTC. Translation: CASSPPRRVGETQYF.

V gene TRBV6-5 combines with J gene TRBJ1-1, with 7 bases identical to TRBD1. CDR1 is MNHEY, CDR2 SVGAGI, per germline. V lost 10 bases and J lost 3; bases outside the gene matches: 14. The CDR3 has 15 amino acids. The CDR3 reads CATTLTGVGDTEAFF. Written as DNA, the CDR3 is TGTGCCACTACACTTACAGGGGTGGGGGACACTGAAGCTTTCTTT.

The chain carries TRBV28 and TRBJ1-2, with TRBD1 identical over 7 bases. The ends lost 4 bases at V and 2 bases at J; junction bases unmatched: 13. Germline CDR1 reads MDHEN; CDR2 reads SYDVKM. The CDR3 has 17 amino acids. As DNA, the CDR3 is TGTGCCAGCAGTTCATCGGCCCCTCCGGGACAGAACTATGGCTACACCTTC. Translating gives CASSSSAPPGQNYGYTF.

The rearrangement links TRBV4-2 to TRBJ2-1; 13 bases are shared with TRBD2. Germline V gene sequence: CDR1 LGHNA, CDR2 YNFKEQ. The CDR3 spans 16 residues. The J segment lost 8 bases and the V segment lost 5 bases, leaving 9 bases of the junction unmatched. The CDR3 coding sequence is TGTGCCAGCAGCGTAACGACTAGCGGGGGGATGGATGAGCAGTTCTTC. Translating gives CASSVTTSGGMDEQFF.

This clone was seen a few times. The chain employs TRBV27 and TRBJ2-1, with D possibly TRBD1 on 5 matching bases. The ends were cut back, 5 bases at V and 3 bases at J, with 17 bases in the middle. The CDR3 sequence is 16 residues long. In germline, CDR1 is MNHEY, CDR2 SMNVEV (reference sequence). DNA of the CDR3: TGTGCCAGCAGTCCGACAGAACTCGGGCTCTACAATGAGCAGTTCTTC. Amino acids: CASSPTELGLYNEQFF.

V is TRBV6-6 and J is TRBJ1-5; a possible D gene is TRBD1 (5 bases). V lost 6 bases, J lost 2 bases, and 17 bases lay in between. The germline V gene has CDR1 MNHNY and CDR2 SVGAGI (reference sequence). The CDR3 is made up of 16 amino acids. The CDR3 here is CASSLNRLTGNQPQHF. CDR3 DNA: TGTGCCAGCAGCTTGAACAGGCTTACGGGCAATCAGCCCCAGCATTTT.

The J gene is TRBJ2-1, the V gene TRBV3-1 (or the pseudogene TRBV3-2); 8 nucleotides match TRBD2. Per germline, CDR1 LGHDT and CDR2 YNNKEL (reference sequence). V lost 5 bases to trimming and J lost 6 bases; unmatched junction nucleotides: 3. This CDR3 comprises 13 residues. CDR3 region: CASSASGGNEQFF. In DNA form, the CDR3 reads TGTGCCAGCAGCGCAAGCGGGGGCAATGAGCAGTTCTTC.

The J gene is TRBJ1-6, the V gene TRBV7-2; no reliable D call. V lost 5 bases and J 11 bases, leaving 19 bases between the germline ends. Germline V lookup: CDR1 SGHTA, CDR2 FQGNSA. This CDR3 is built from 15 residues. The CDR3, as DNA: TGTGCCAGCAGCCCGGGTGGGTGGGTGAGGCCACCCCTCCACTTT. Its protein is CASSPGGWVRPPLHF.

The chain carries TRBV5-6 and TRBJ1-2, with 9 bases lining up with TRBD1. The CDR3 spans 16 residues. After removal of 4 bases from V and 2 bases from J, the junction contained 9 bases not matched to a gene. Germline values: CDR1 SGHDT, CDR2 YYEEEE. The CDR3 here is CASSPGQGMVNYGYTF. In DNA form, the CDR3 reads TGTGCCAGCAGCCCGGGACAGGGTATGGTCAACTATGGCTACACCTTC.

This clone has ten or more counts. This chain uses TRBV7-9 with TRBJ1-3; no definite D call. This CDR3 has 15 residues. V gave up 6 bases and J gave up 0 bases, with 12 bases separating them. Germline lookup yields CDR1 SEHNR and CDR2 FQNEAQ (reference sequence). The CDR3 reads CASRFSGVSGNTIYF. The CDR3 bases are TGTGCCAGCAGATTCTCCGGGGTCTCTGGAAACACCATATATTTT.

The CDR3 sequence is CASSQGSAGNSPLHF. The CDR3 DNA reads TGTGCCAGCAGCCAAGGTTCGGCAGGTAATTCACCCCTCCACTTT. The chain recombines TRBV3-1 (or the pseudogene TRBV3-2) with TRBJ1-6; D remains unclear. With 1 base removed from V and 6 bases from J, the gap between germline ends came to 10 bases. The CDR3 loop spans 15 amino acids. The V gene's germline CDR1 is LGHDT and CDR2 YNNKEL (reference sequence).

This chain links TRBV28 with TRBJ2-2; 11 bases match TRBD2. This CDR3 spans 17 amino acids. Germline CDR1 MDHEN, CDR2 SYDVKM. J was trimmed by 6 bases and V by 0 bases; bases with no gene match: 6. The CDR3 here is CASSLWVLAGGPGELFF. DNA of the CDR3: TGTGCCAGCAGTTTATGGGTGCTAGCGGGGGGCCCCGGGGAGCTGTTTTTT.

The V and J genes are TRBV19 and TRBJ1-6; unclear D gene. Germline assignment: CDR1 LNHDA and CDR2 SQIVND (reference sequence). The CDR3 loop spans 13 amino acids. V lost 5 bases and J lost 9, with 11 bases in between. The DNA of the CDR3 is TGTGCCAGTAGTCCCCGGGAGGGTTCACCCCTCCACTTT. This sequence encodes CASSPREGSPLHF.

The V gene is TRBV6-5, the J gene TRBJ1-1; D perhaps matches TRBD1 (5 bases). Germline CDR1 and CDR2: MNHEY and SVGAGI. This CDR3 comprises 14 residues. Trimming removed 5 bases at V and 4 bases at J, with 14 bases between. Written as DNA, the CDR3 is TGTGCCAGCAGTCAAACCAGGGTTTCCACTGAAGCTTTCTTT. Translation: CASSQTRVSTEAFF.

The rearrangement joins TRBV18 to TRBJ1-3; no clear D. From germline, CDR1 is KGHSH and CDR2 LQKENI. V was clipped by 4 bases and J by 0 bases, with 10 bases between them. There are 15 residues in the CDR3. In DNA, the CDR3 is TGTGCCAGCTCACGGACTGTGAGCTCTGGAAACACCATATATTTT. This codes for CASSRTVSSGNTIYF.

CDR3 loop: CASSPFLDQPQHF. The CDR3 DNA sequence: TGTGCCAGCAGCCCGTTCCTCGATCAGCCCCAGCATTTT. The chain couples TRBV3-1 (or the pseudogene TRBV3-2) to TRBJ1-5; D not certain. V lost 4 bases and J lost 5, with 9 bases in between. CDR1 and CDR2 (germline): LGHDT, YNNKEL (reference sequence). This CDR3 is 13 amino acids long.

This chain links TRBV7-9 with TRBJ1-2, with 7 bases aligning to TRBD1. J lost 3 bases, V lost 5 bases, and 12 bases had no gene match. Looked up from germline, CDR1 is SEHNR and CDR2 is FQNEAQ (reference sequence). This CDR3 has 16 residues. This CDR3 is CASSRAGTDFHYGYTF. Written as DNA, the CDR3 is TGTGCCAGCAGCCGCGCGGGGACAGACTTTCACTATGGCTACACCTTC.